These T cell receptor beta chains were read from a single sample in a study of shared clonotypes between healthy human individuals. Produced via immunoSEQ multiplex PCR; TCRdb's table is partial and in-frame only. Counted here are 2 million to 2.5 million clones, 80% to 95% occurring once; the ten biggest clones make up about 0.39%. Sequences were obtained from naive CD4+ T cells from PBMCs. The source of these receptors is a man aged 18 to 30 in good health. Some clones in this sample may be carry-over from other donors' samples. Each CDR3 is given with its conserved first and last residue. D genes are given only for firm matches. Clone size, where shown, is once, few, many, or a class for clones that have expanded.

cdr3_length: 15; j_call: TRBJ2-5; v_call: TRBV5-1; d_call: TRBD1; clone_size: NA; cdr3_aa: CASSPSTGLQETQYF; cdr3_nt: TGCGCCAGCAGCCCCTCGACAGGGCTTCAAGAGACCCAGTACTTC
cdr3_length: 16; j_call: TRBJ2-7; v_call: TRBV4-2; d_call: NA; clone_size: once; cdr3_aa: CASSQEGEGSSYEQYF; cdr3_nt: TGTGCCAGCAGCCAAGAGGGTGAGGGTAGCTCCTACGAGCAGTACTTC
cdr3_length: 14; j_call: TRBJ2-7; v_call: TRBV15; d_call: NA; clone_size: NA; cdr3_aa: CATQDGVLSYEQYF; cdr3_nt: TGTGCCACCCAGGATGGAGTCCTCTCCTACGAGCAGTACTTC
cdr3_length: 14; j_call: TRBJ1-1; v_call: TRBV6-1; d_call: NA; clone_size: NA; cdr3_aa: CASSVSGTGTEAFF; cdr3_nt: TGTGCCAGCAGTGTGTCAGGGACGGGGACTGAAGCTTTCTTT
cdr3_length: 14; j_call: TRBJ2-1; v_call: TRBV5-1; d_call: TRBD1; clone_size: NA; cdr3_aa: CASELGYRGGEQFF; cdr3_nt: TGCGCCAGCGAACTCGGCTACAGGGGCGGCGAGCAGTTCTTC
cdr3_length: 14; j_call: TRBJ2-3; v_call: TRBV7-2; d_call: NA; clone_size: once; cdr3_aa: CASSLRDPIDTQYF; cdr3_nt: TGTGCCAGCAGCTTAAGAGACCCTATAGATACGCAGTATTTT
cdr3_length: 15; j_call: TRBJ1-5; v_call: TRBV5-3; d_call: NA; clone_size: NA; cdr3_aa: CARSPPAGSNQPQHF; cdr3_nt: TGTGCCAGAAGCCCCCCGGCAGGGAGCAATCAGCCCCAGCATTTT
cdr3_length: 14; j_call: TRBJ1-5; v_call: TRBV7-9; d_call: NA; clone_size: NA; cdr3_aa: CASSLDSRNQPQHF; cdr3_nt: TGTGCCAGCAGCTTAGATTCCAGAAATCAGCCCCAGCATTTT
cdr3_length: 15; j_call: TRBJ2-5; v_call: TRBV30; d_call: TRBD2; clone_size: once; cdr3_aa: CACTQGSGGQETQYF; cdr3_nt: TGTGCCTGCACGCAGGGCTCCGGGGGGCAAGAGACCCAGTACTTC
cdr3_length: 14; j_call: TRBJ1-2; v_call: TRBV5-1; d_call: NA; clone_size: NA; cdr3_aa: CASSLEGGGYGYTF; cdr3_nt: TGCGCCAGCAGCTTGGAGGGCGGCGGCTATGGCTACACCTTC
cdr3_length: 16; j_call: TRBJ2-3; v_call: TRBV7-2; d_call: TRBD2; clone_size: NA; cdr3_aa: CASSAEGTSVPDTQYF; cdr3_nt: TGTGCCAGCAGCGCAGAAGGTACTAGCGTCCCAGATACGCAGTATTTT
cdr3_length: 13; j_call: TRBJ1-2; v_call: TRBV5-1; d_call: TRBD1; clone_size: NA; cdr3_aa: CASSFGTAYGYTF; cdr3_nt: TGCGCCAGCAGCTTTGGGACAGCCTATGGCTACACCTTC
cdr3_length: 15; j_call: TRBJ1-2; v_call: TRBV27; d_call: TRBD1; clone_size: once; cdr3_aa: CASSSLGQGPYGYTF; cdr3_nt: TGTGCCAGCAGTTCCTTGGGACAGGGGCCCTATGGCTACACCTTC
cdr3_length: 15; j_call: TRBJ1-2; v_call: TRBV5-4; d_call: TRBD1; clone_size: NA; cdr3_aa: CASSSQGAHNYGYTF; cdr3_nt: TGTGCCAGCAGCTCACAGGGGGCGCATAACTATGGCTACACCTTC
cdr3_length: 15; j_call: TRBJ1-3; v_call: TRBV19; d_call: NA; clone_size: NA; cdr3_aa: CASSPSRVSGNTIYF; cdr3_nt: TGTGCCAGTAGTCCCAGTCGGGTCTCTGGAAACACCATATATTTT
cdr3_length: 16; j_call: TRBJ2-3; v_call: TRBV5-1; d_call: NA; clone_size: NA; cdr3_aa: CASSPLTARGTDTQYF; cdr3_nt: TGCGCCAGCAGCCCACTTACAGCTCGGGGCACAGATACGCAGTATTTT
cdr3_length: 20; j_call: TRBJ2-3; v_call: TRBV4-2; d_call: NA; clone_size: NA; cdr3_aa: CASSRGQGVDSGTFPDTQYF; cdr3_nt: TGTGCCAGCAGCCGAGGACAGGGTGTGGATAGCGGGACGTTCCCAGATACGCAGTATTTT
cdr3_length: 14; j_call: TRBJ1-2; v_call: TRBV7-2; d_call: NA; clone_size: NA; cdr3_aa: CASSFLAAGPGYTF; cdr3_nt: TGTGCCAGCAGCTTTCTTGCCGCGGGGCCTGGCTACACCTTC
cdr3_length: 16; j_call: TRBJ2-2; v_call: TRBV7-6; d_call: NA; clone_size: NA; cdr3_aa: CASSLVGGTIPGELFF; cdr3_nt: TGTGCCAGCAGCTTAGTTGGCGGGACCATCCCCGGGGAGCTGTTTTTT
cdr3_length: 14; j_call: TRBJ1-5; v_call: TRBV19; d_call: NA; clone_size: NA; cdr3_aa: CASRNERGGQPQHF; cdr3_nt: TGTGCCAGTCGTAACGAGCGGGGTGGGCAGCCCCAGCATTTT
cdr3_length: 13; j_call: TRBJ1-2; v_call: TRBV5-1; d_call: NA; clone_size: NA; cdr3_aa: CASSPPRVNGYTF; cdr3_nt: TGCGCCAGCAGCCCCCCCCGAGTTAATGGCTACACCTTC
cdr3_length: 15; j_call: TRBJ1-5; v_call: TRBV28; d_call: TRBD1; clone_size: NA; cdr3_aa: CASSTGQLLNQPQHF; cdr3_nt: TGTGCCAGCAGTACGGGACAGCTATTGAATCAGCCCCAGCATTTT
cdr3_length: 15; j_call: TRBJ1-4; v_call: TRBV9; d_call: NA; clone_size: NA; cdr3_aa: CASSARGTKNEKLFF; cdr3_nt: TGTGCCAGCAGCGCCCGCGGGACAAAGAATGAAAAACTGTTTTTT
cdr3_length: 14; j_call: TRBJ2-5; v_call: TRBV6-1; d_call: TRBD2; clone_size: NA; cdr3_aa: CASSGLAGEETQYF; cdr3_nt: TGTGCCAGCAGTGGACTAGCGGGGGAAGAGACCCAGTACTTC
cdr3_length: 15; j_call: TRBJ1-2; v_call: TRBV28; d_call: NA; clone_size: few; cdr3_aa: CASSSAGARIDGYTF; cdr3_nt: TGTGCCAGCAGCTCAGCGGGGGCGAGGATCGATGGCTACACCTTC
cdr3_length: 15; j_call: TRBJ1-1; v_call: TRBV6-5; d_call: TRBD1; clone_size: NA; cdr3_aa: CASSYSDRVDTEAFF; cdr3_nt: TGTGCCAGCAGTTACTCGGACAGGGTCGACACTGAAGCTTTCTTT
cdr3_length: 11; j_call: TRBJ2-7; v_call: TRBV19; d_call: NA; clone_size: NA; cdr3_aa: CATTSEGEQYF; cdr3_nt: TGTGCCACCACGTCGGAGGGCGAGCAGTACTTC